This T cell receptor beta chain was retrieved from a study of spatial heterogeneity in lung cancer. Study information: Alpha-chain sequences were consistently detected less often than beta-chain sequences. The correlation between TCR transcript counts in tumor regions and a T cell module score from matched bulk RNA-seq was strong. The study, taken as a whole, reports: Intratumoral expanded alpha and beta TCR counts were found to track tumor mutation counts.

Regarding time point: sample taken at primary tumor resection. The donors, 70 or so patients with untreated early-stage non-small cell lung cancer, provided the samples. This clonotype has a count of ten or more. The antigen remains unidentified. On each TCR cDNA molecule, a unique molecular identifier was present. TCRdb called the 5' RACE reads again in MiXCR, with one record for every CDR3 protein. The data hold about 100,000 distinct CDR3 sequences, with approximately 4% observed a single time. Germline V gene data show CDR1 as DFQATT and CDR2 as SNEGSKA (reference sequence). The CDR3 is 13 amino acids. V was clipped by 6 bases and J by 6 bases; unmatched bases: 10.

The J gene is TRBJ2-7, the V gene TRBV20-1, with 8 bases matching TRBD2. The material was lung tumor tissue, obtained at surgery. This clonotype originated in a male donor with early-stage non-small cell lung cancer. The CDR3 coding sequence is TGCAGTGCGAGGACTAGCTCCATCGGCGAGCAGTACTTC. Translating gives CSARTSSIGEQYF.